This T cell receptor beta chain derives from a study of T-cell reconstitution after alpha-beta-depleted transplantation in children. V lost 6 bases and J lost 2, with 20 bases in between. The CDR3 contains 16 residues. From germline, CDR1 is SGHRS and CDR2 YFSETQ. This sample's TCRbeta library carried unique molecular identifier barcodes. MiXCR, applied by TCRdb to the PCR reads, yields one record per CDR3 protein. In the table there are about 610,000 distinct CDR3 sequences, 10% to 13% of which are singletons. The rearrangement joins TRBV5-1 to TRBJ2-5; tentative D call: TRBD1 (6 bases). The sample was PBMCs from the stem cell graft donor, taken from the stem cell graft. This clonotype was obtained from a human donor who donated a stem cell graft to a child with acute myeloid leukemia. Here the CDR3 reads CASTSGSTGHQETQYF. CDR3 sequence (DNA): TGCGCCAGCACCTCAGGGTCGACAGGACATCAAGAGACCCAGTACTTC.